Listed here are 19 T cell receptor beta chains from one sample, sequenced in a study of T cell responses to AZD1222 COVID-19 vaccine. The data were produced by immunoSEQ multiplex PCR, yet TCRdb's version contains in-frame clones alone and is incomplete. The sample lists approximately 100,000 clones; roughly 90% were seen once. The sample consisted of peripheral blood, taken on day 0 of AZD1222 vaccination. The source of these receptors is an adult in good health.

The chain joins TRBV7-2 to TRBJ1-2; D perhaps matches TRBD1 (5 bases). The CDR3 extends over 14 amino acids. Germline CDR1 SGHTA, CDR2 FQGNSA. The germline V and J ends were trimmed by 7 bases and 1 base, with 13 bases remaining between them. CDR3 nucleotide sequence: TGTGCCAGCACCTGGAGGGACCGTAACTATGGCTACACCTTC. Translating gives CASTWRDRNYGYTF.

The rearrangement uses TRBV4-1 and TRBJ1-2; D gene ambiguous. There are 14 residues in the CDR3. Germline V gene sequence: CDR1 MGHRA, CDR2 YSYEKL. The V gene lost 0 bases and the J gene lost 0 bases, with 5 bases spanning the gap. CDR3 loop: CASSQDPTNYGYTF. The CDR3 DNA reads as TGCGCCAGCAGCCAAGATCCAACTAACTATGGCTACACCTTC.

The chain has TRBV15 and TRBJ1-2; 8 nucleotides line up with TRBD1. The CDR3 totals 12 residues. In germline, CDR1 is LNHNV, CDR2 YYDKDF (reference sequence). Unmatched junction bases numbered 4, after V lost 5 bases and J lost 8 bases. CDR3 nucleotide sequence: TGTGCCACCAGCGGACAGGGAGTCGGCTACACCTTC. It codes for CATSGQGVGYTF.

The chain carries TRBV29-1 and TRBJ1-5; D gene uncertain. The germline V gene has CDR1 SQVTM and CDR2 ANQGSEA. This CDR3 has 15 residues. V gave up 5 bases and J gave up 0 bases, with 14 bases separating them. In DNA form, the CDR3 reads TGCAGCGTTAACCAAGGCGGGATTAGCAATCAGCCCCAGCATTTT. Translation: CSVNQGGISNQPQHF.

The chain joins TRBV7-2 to TRBJ2-3, with 7 bases that match TRBD2. The CDR3 loop spans 13 amino acids. J gave up 3 bases and V 5 bases, and 2 bases lay outside the gene matches. CDR1 is SGHTA, CDR2 FQGNSA, per germline. CDR3 protein: CASSPSGTDTQYF. The CDR3 region has the DNA TGTGCCAGCAGCCCTAGCGGTACAGATACGCAGTATTTT.

The chain recombines TRBV27 with TRBJ2-7; 9 bases align to TRBD2. The CDR3 sequence is 14 residues long. Germline CDR1 MNHEY, CDR2 SMNVEV (reference sequence). V lost 5 bases and J lost 3; bases outside the gene matches: 5. Here the CDR3 DNA reads TGTGCCAGCAGTGCGGAGCGGGAGGACTACGAGCAGTACTTC. Protein product: CASSAEREDYEQYF.

CDR3 DNA sequence: TGTGCCAGCACCTGGACAGGGGGCCCCACAGATACGCAGTATTTT. This encodes CASTWTGGPTDTQYF. The chain has TRBV28 and TRBJ2-3, with 11 bases identical to TRBD1. The CDR3 length is 15 residues. CDR1 and CDR2 (germline): MDHEN, SYDVKM. With V trimmed by 7 bases and J by 2 bases, 5 bases remained unmatched.

The rearrangement joins TRBV19 to TRBJ2-1, with 10 bases fitting TRBD2. CDR3 length equals 19 residues. Germline CDR1 is LNHDA and CDR2 is SQIVND (reference sequence). Losses at the gene ends were 3 bases for V and 1 base for J; bases not matched to a gene: 12. The CDR3 here is CASSMVAGGPLRSYNEQFF. CDR3 DNA sequence: TGTGCCAGTAGTATGGTAGCGGGAGGACCTCTAAGGTCCTACAATGAGCAGTTCTTC.

Here the CDR3 DNA reads TGTGCCACCAGCAGAGCAACCGGGGAGCTGTTTTTT. The encoded protein is CATSRATGELFF. The V and J genes are TRBV15 and TRBJ2-2, with no clear D. Per the germline V gene, CDR1 is LNHNV and CDR2 is YYDKDF (reference sequence). The CDR3 spans 12 residues. With 1 base removed from V and 5 bases from J, the gap between germline ends came to 2 bases.

This clone was seen a single time. The chain recombines TRBV7-3 with TRBJ1-6; unclear D gene. The CDR3 totals 14 residues. Deletions cut 2 bases from V and 3 bases from J, with 5 bases between. From germline, CDR1 is SGHTA and CDR2 FQGTGA. The CDR3 coding sequence is TGTGCCAGCAGCTTAGCAAACTATAATTCACCCCTCCACTTT. As protein: CASSLANYNSPLHF.

The rearrangement uses TRBV9 and TRBJ2-2; D unresolved. In germline, CDR1 is SGDLS, CDR2 YYNGEE. Trimming took off 4 bases at V and 1 base at J, with 11 bases between the two ends. The CDR3 contains 15 residues. The CDR3 bases are TGTGCCAGCAGCCCCCACAGACAGAACACCGGGGAGCTGTTTTTT. Residues: CASSPHRQNTGELFF.

The chain couples TRBV27 to TRBJ1-4; D possibly corresponds to TRBD1 (6 bases). Looked up from germline, CDR1 is MNHEY and CDR2 is SMNVEV (reference sequence). V lost 5 bases and J lost 7, with 17 bases in between. The CDR3 loop spans 15 amino acids. The CDR3 nucleotides are TGTGCCAGCAGTATGAGGACGCTCAGGGGTGAAAAACTGTTTTTT. It encodes CASSMRTLRGEKLFF.

The chain joins TRBV5-1 to TRBJ1-1; no firm D call. The V gene lost 0 bases and the J gene lost 6 bases, with 9 bases spanning the gap. This CDR3 spans 13 amino acids. Germline assignment: CDR1 SGHRS and CDR2 YFSETQ. The CDR3 region has the DNA TGCGCCAGCAGCTTGGCCGTCGTAGCTGAAGCTTTCTTT. Protein product: CASSLAVVAEAFF.

The CDR3 sequence is CASSQQGMNTEAFF. In DNA form, the CDR3 reads TGTGCCAGCAGCCAACAGGGAATGAACACTGAAGCTTTCTTT. This chain joins TRBV7-2 and TRBJ1-1; TRBD1 is a possible D gene (6 bases). Germline CDR1 is SGHTA and CDR2 is FQGNSA. V shed 5 bases and J shed 0 bases, with 10 bases lying between them. CDR3 size: 14 residues.

J is TRBJ2-5 and V is TRBV12-3 or TRBV12-4; D not certain. The CDR3 contains 11 residues. V was clipped by 6 bases and J by 5 bases, with 7 bases between them. The CDR3 bases are TGTGCCAGCAGATCCAGGGAGACCCAGTACTTC. It encodes CASRSRETQYF.

This rearrangement joins TRBV9 to TRBJ1-6; D remains unclear. CDR1 SGDLS and CDR2 YYNGEE come from the germline V gene. The CDR3 runs to 17 residues. Trimming left V 3 bases short and J 3 bases short, with 16 bases between. Here the CDR3 reads CASSGEVPGYYNSPLHF. The CDR3 coding sequence is TGTGCCAGCAGCGGAGAGGTCCCCGGATACTATAATTCACCCCTCCACTTT.

The chain uses TRBV10-2 and TRBJ1-2; perhaps TRBD1 as D (5 bases). V lost 3 bases and J 8 bases, leaving 10 bases between the germline ends. Germline CDR1 is WSHSY and CDR2 is SAAADI. The CDR3 extends over 12 amino acids. CDR3 sequence reads: CASSDQGSGYTF. The CDR3 nucleotides read TGCGCCAGCAGTGACCAGGGTAGCGGCTACACCTTC.

V usage is TRBV5-1 and J usage is TRBJ2-1, with TRBD2 matching 8 bases. The CDR3 has 12 residues. The germline CDR1 and CDR2 sequences are SGHRS and YFSETQ. Losses at the gene ends were 4 bases for V and 10 bases for J; bases not matched to a gene: 4. CDR3 sequence (DNA): TGCGCCAGCAGCCCCGGGAGGGGGGAGCAGTTCTTC. Its translation: CASSPGRGEQFF.

V usage is TRBV2 and J usage is TRBJ2-3; D gene ambiguous. Germline-derived CDR1 and CDR2 are SNHLY and FYNNEI. CDR3 length equals 12 residues. V dropped 6 bases and J dropped 0 bases, with 4 bases sitting between them. The CDR3 reads CASRGSTDTQYF. The DNA for the CDR3 is TGTGCCAGCAGAGGGAGCACAGATACGCAGTATTTT.